The present T cell receptor (beta chain) was sequenced within a study of shared clonotypes between healthy human individuals. Study context: Every donor yielded three CD4 naive, three CD4 memory, two CD8 naive and one CD8 memory plate. Whole-study findings and limits: Of the naive CD4 clonotypes, roughly 5% were shared across several donors.

TCRdb's copy holds only in-frame clones and misses some; the assay was immunoSEQ multiplex PCR. The sample gives a few million clones, approximately 94% of which show up once; more than 0.1% is in the top ten. This clone was picked up one time. What it binds is unknown. The sample taken for sequencing was naive CD4+ T cells sorted from blood. Subset meaning: CD45RA+ positively selected. The receptor was isolated from a young man in good health.

The CDR3: CASSPHATGGYEQYF. As DNA, the CDR3 is TGTGCCAGCAGTCCCCACGCCACAGGGGGCTACGAGCAGTACTTC. The chain joins TRBV27 to TRBJ2-7; 8 positions agree with TRBD1. Germline loops: CDR1 MNHEY, CDR2 SMNVEV (reference sequence). This CDR3 comprises 15 residues. The V and J ends lost 5 bases and 3 bases, in that order; junction bases with no gene match: 9.